These 31 T cell receptor beta chains share one sample of origin, sequenced in a study of blood T cell repertoires in COVID-19. The method was immunoSEQ multiplex PCR; TCRdb's version includes in-frame clones alone and lacks a portion of them. The table lists about 98,000 clones, about 85% of them singletons. The source material was peripheral blood. The origin of the receptors is a man in his sixties or seventies with acute or convalescent COVID-19.

CDR3 DNA: TGTGCCAGCAGCTTAGGGCAGAACTATGGCTACACCTTC. This translates into CASSLGQNYGYTF. This rearrangement joins TRBV7-3 to TRBJ1-2; D not certain. The CDR3 is 13 residues long. CDR1 and CDR2 (germline): SGHTA, FQGTGA. V lost 2 bases and J 2 bases, leaving 6 bases between the germline ends. The variable domain in full, with the rest retrieved from reference TRBV7-3 and TRBJ1-2, is GAGVSQTPSNKVTEKGKYVELRCDPISGHTALYWYRQSLGQGPEFLIYFQGTGAADDSGLPNDRFFAVRPEGSVSTLKIQRTERGDSAVYLCASSLGQNYGYTFGSGTRLTVV.

The chain links TRBV4-1 to TRBJ1-6; no firm D call. Trimming removed 0 bases at V and 8 bases at J, with 11 bases between. The germline gives CDR1 MGHRA, CDR2 YSYEKL. The CDR3 runs 15 residues. CDR3 loop: CASSQELASYSPLHF. CDR3 in DNA: TGCGCCAGCAGCCAAGAACTTGCAAGCTATTCACCCCTCCACTTT.

The gene calls are TRBV7-8 and TRBJ1-6; TRBD1 is a possible D gene (5 bases). This CDR3 spans 17 amino acids. V dropped 1 base and J dropped 6 bases, with 16 bases sitting between them. Germline V gene data show CDR1 as SGHVS and CDR2 as FQNEAQ. This chain's CDR3 is CASSLGPPGLSNSPLHF. Here the CDR3 DNA reads TGTGCCAGCAGCTTAGGACCCCCGGGACTGAGTAATTCACCCCTCCACTTT.

The genes are TRBV3-1 (or the pseudogene TRBV3-2) and TRBJ1-6; D not certain. The CDR3 extends over 14 amino acids. From germline, CDR1 is LGHDT and CDR2 YNNKEL (reference sequence). V lost 3 bases, J lost 10 bases, and 13 bases lay in between. CDR3 bases: TGTGCCAGCAGCCAGACATTTTCTGGGTCACCCCTCCACTTT. It translates to CASSQTFSGSPLHF.

As regards this clone: Other DNA sequences in the sample encode the same CDR3. The chain employs TRBV5-1 and TRBJ1-2; 7 bases are shared with TRBD1. The CDR3 loop spans 13 amino acids. From germline, CDR1 is SGHRS and CDR2 YFSETQ. V was clipped by 4 bases and J by 6 bases; unmatched bases: 6. This CDR3 is CASSPRTGDGYTF. In DNA form, the CDR3 reads TGCGCCAGCAGCCCCCGTACAGGGGATGGCTACACCTTC.

J is TRBJ1-2 and V is TRBV6-6; 9 bases fit TRBD1. The germline V gene encodes CDR1 MNHNY and CDR2 SVGAGI (reference sequence). The V gene end was trimmed by 5 bases and the J gene end by 5 bases; junction bases not matched to a gene: 3. This CDR3 is built from 13 residues. Here the CDR3 DNA reads TGTGCCAGCAGTGTAGGACAGGGGTATGGCTACACCTTC. Protein sequence: CASSVGQGYGYTF.

The chain employs TRBV6-5 and TRBJ2-7, with 8 bases identical to TRBD1. CDR3 length equals 15 residues. The junction had 7 bases not matched to a gene; V was cut back by 4 bases and J by 2 bases. Germline values: CDR1 MNHEY, CDR2 SVGAGI. The CDR3 coding sequence is TGTGCCAGCAGTTTCAAGACAGGGGAGACCTACGAGCAGTACTTC. Translation gives CASSFKTGETYEQYF.

The chain recombines TRBV2 with TRBJ1-5; 7 bases agree with TRBD1. Germline CDR1 SNHLY, CDR2 FYNNEI. The CDR3 contains 14 residues. V gave up 7 bases and J gave up 7 bases; unmatched junction bases: 10. The CDR3 DNA is TGTGCCAGCACCTACAGGGGTCAAGGACAGCCCCAGCATTTT. Its protein is CASTYRGQGQPQHF.

This clone was observed a handful of times. The chain employs TRBV9 and TRBJ2-3; the D is unclear. Germline V gene sequence: CDR1 SGDLS, CDR2 YYNGEE. The CDR3 runs 15 residues. V was cut by 0 bases and J by 4 bases, with 12 bases left in between. The CDR3 protein is CASSVAGTKADTQYF. DNA for the CDR3: TGTGCCAGCAGCGTAGCAGGAACGAAGGCAGATACGCAGTATTTT.

This sequence joins TRBV6-1 and TRBJ2-7; perhaps TRBD1 as D (6 bases). The CDR3 runs 16 residues. V lost 2 bases, J lost 5 bases, and 19 bases lay in between. The V gene's germline CDR1 is MNHNS and CDR2 SASEGT. The CDR3 DNA sequence: TGTGCCAGCAGTGAATACGTGGGACAACTCGGGGACGAGCAGTACTTC. Translated: CASSEYVGQLGDEQYF.

V is TRBV6-6 and J is TRBJ1-4; tentatively, D is TRBD1 (6 bases). The CDR3 contains 16 residues. The V end was cut by 5 bases, the J end by 7 bases, with 20 bases between. Germline CDR1 and CDR2: MNHNY and SVGAGI (reference sequence). CDR3 in DNA: TGTGCCAGCAGTCCTAGGGGGGGGGCTTTAGGTGAAAAACTGTTTTTT. Its translation is CASSPRGGALGEKLFF.

The chain employs TRBV7-9 and TRBJ2-1; no clear D gene. In germline, CDR1 is SEHNR, CDR2 FQNEAQ (reference sequence). This CDR3 contains 18 residues. V shed 1 base and J shed 0 bases, with 16 bases lying between them. The CDR3 sequence is CASSLGLVRRSSYNEQFF. CDR3 nucleotide sequence: TGTGCCAGCAGCTTAGGGCTTGTCCGGCGGAGCTCCTACAATGAGCAGTTCTTC.

The CDR3 DNA reads TGTGCCACCCGGACAGGTGACTACAACTATGGCTACACCTTC. Residues: CATRTGDYNYGYTF. V is TRBV6-5 and J is TRBJ1-2; 7 bases map to TRBD1. CDR3 length: 14 amino acids. In germline, CDR1 is MNHEY, CDR2 SVGAGI. V shed 10 bases, J shed 2 bases, and the junction held 10 bases outside the gene matches.

The V call is TRBV18, the J call TRBJ1-6; D gene unclear. Trimming cost V 0 bases and J 5 bases, with 2 bases left between them. Looked up from germline, CDR1 is KGHSH and CDR2 is LQKENI. This CDR3 has 13 residues. The DNA for the CDR3 is TGTGCCAGCTCACCACCCAATAATTCACCCCTCCACTTT. Its translation: CASSPPNNSPLHF.

The chain links TRBV9 to TRBJ1-3; 8 bases match TRBD1. Germline-derived CDR1 and CDR2 are SGDLS and YYNGEE. The CDR3 contains 22 residues. The V gene end was trimmed by 0 bases and the J gene end by 2 bases; junction bases not matched to a gene: 22. CDR3 in amino acids: CASSVVDSLVGDRTTAGNTIYF. The CDR3 DNA is TGTGCCAGCAGCGTAGTGGACTCGTTGGTGGGGGACAGGACTACCGCTGGAAACACCATATATTTT.

This chain uses TRBV19 with TRBJ2-7; 11 nucleotides align to TRBD2. The length of the CDR3 is 15 residues. The germline V gene has CDR1 LNHDA and CDR2 SQIVND (reference sequence). The V and J ends lost 3 bases and 4 bases, in that order; junction bases with no gene match: 5. CDR3 amino acids: CASSILSSGGYEQYF. CDR3 bases: TGTGCCAGTAGTATTTTGTCTAGCGGGGGGTACGAGCAGTACTTC. Full variable domain (remainder filled in from reference TRBV19 and TRBJ2-7): DGGITQSPKYLFRKEGQNVTLSCEQNLNHDAMYWYRQDPGQGLRLIYYSQIVNDFQKGDIAEGYSVSREKKESFPLTVTSAQKNPTAFYLCASSILSSGGYEQYFGPGTRLTVT.

The chain couples TRBV6-5 to TRBJ2-5, with D perhaps matching TRBD2 (6 bases). The CDR3 sequence is 14 residues long. Germline assignment: CDR1 MNHEY and CDR2 SVGAGI. Trimming took 5 bases from V and 7 from J, leaving 17 bases between them. The CDR3 loop is CASSRDSPVGTQYF. In DNA form, the CDR3 reads TGTGCCAGCAGTAGGGACTCCCCGGTGGGGACCCAGTACTTC.

V is TRBV28 and J is TRBJ1-2, with TRBD1 identical over 7 bases. From germline, CDR1 is MDHEN and CDR2 SYDVKM. There are 13 residues in the CDR3. V trimming: 3 bases; J trimming: 7 bases; junction bases outside the gene matches: 5. CDR3 protein: CASSLEGAGGYTF. CDR3 nucleotides: TGTGCCAGCAGTTTGGAGGGGGCTGGTGGCTACACCTTC.

The V and J genes are TRBV11-3 and TRBJ2-3; D perhaps matches TRBD2 (6 bases). Looked up from germline, CDR1 is SGHNT and CDR2 is YENEEA. CDR3 length: 15 amino acids. V was clipped by 5 bases and J by 1 base, with 13 bases between them. Written as DNA, the CDR3 is TGTGCCAGCAGCAAAGGCGGCGGGGGCACAGATACGCAGTATTTT. This codes for CASSKGGGGTDTQYF.

The genes are TRBV6-6 and TRBJ1-6; TRBD1 matches at 8 bases. Per the germline V gene, CDR1 is MNHNY and CDR2 is SVGAGI (reference sequence). Unmatched junction bases numbered 8, after V lost 6 bases and J lost 7 bases. This CDR3 region has 15 residues. The CDR3 sequence: CASSPLGQENSPLHF. In nucleotides, the CDR3 is TGTGCCAGCAGCCCGCTGGGACAGGAGAATTCACCCCTCCACTTT.

The chain links TRBV25-1 to TRBJ1-4; TRBD1 might be the D (6 bases). Germline V gives CDR1 MGHDK, CDR2 SYGVNS. V was clipped by 6 bases and J by 6 bases, with 14 bases between them. The length of the CDR3 is 14 residues. CDR3 coding DNA: TGTGCCAGCAGGGGGGGGACACTCTATGAAAAACTGTTTTTT. It encodes CASRGGTLYEKLFF.

The V and J genes are TRBV20-1 and TRBJ2-7; weak D call: TRBD1 (5 bases). The CDR3 runs to 13 residues. V lost 3 bases and J lost 5, with 14 bases in between. Germline-derived CDR1 and CDR2 are DFQATT and SNEGSKA (reference sequence). This chain's CDR3 is CSASPPGSNEQYF. CDR3 nucleotide sequence: TGCAGTGCTAGTCCCCCAGGGTCGAACGAGCAGTACTTC.

This chain links TRBV5-1 with TRBJ2-1; D is perhaps TRBD2 (5 bases). This CDR3 is 15 amino acids long. Germline V gene sequence: CDR1 SGHRS, CDR2 YFSETQ. The V end was cut by 0 bases, the J end by 5 bases, with 12 bases between. The DNA of the CDR3 is TGCGCCAGCAGCTTGGACGGGAACCAACACAATGAGCAGTTCTTC. Translating it yields CASSLDGNQHNEQFF.

V usage is TRBV19 and J usage is TRBJ2-5; TRBD1 matches 7 bases. CDR1 is LNHDA and CDR2 is SQIVND in the germline V gene (reference sequence). J was trimmed by 7 bases and V by 4 bases; bases with no gene match: 3. The length of the CDR3 is 12 residues. The CDR3 here is CASSSNRGTQYF. The CDR3 DNA reads TGTGCCAGTAGTAGCAACAGGGGGACCCAGTACTTC.

CDR3 protein: CASSPTGVANTGELFF. CDR3 DNA: TGTGCCAGCTCACCAACCGGTGTGGCGAACACCGGGGAGCTGTTTTTT. The chain couples TRBV18 to TRBJ2-2; D remains unclear. CDR3 length: 16 amino acids. V was clipped by 2 bases and J by 0 bases, with 10 bases between them. The germline gives CDR1 KGHSH, CDR2 LQKENI.

This chain links TRBV9 with TRBJ2-7, with 9 nucleotides matching TRBD2. V trimming: 4 bases; J trimming: 1 base; junction bases outside the gene matches: 3. Per germline, CDR1 SGDLS and CDR2 YYNGEE. This CDR3 is built from 14 residues. The CDR3 sequence: CASSLGLASYEQYF. Written as DNA, the CDR3 is TGTGCCAGCAGCCTTGGACTAGCGTCCTACGAGCAGTACTTC.

The rearrangement links TRBV28 to TRBJ2-1; D gene ambiguous. Trimming stripped 1 base from V and 0 bases from J, with 7 bases between. Germline CDR1 and CDR2: MDHEN and SYDVKM. The CDR3 is made up of 15 amino acids. The CDR3 nucleotides read TGTGCCAGCAGTTTATCTACAGCCTCCTACAATGAGCAGTTCTTC. Its protein product is CASSLSTASYNEQFF.

The chain combines TRBV29-1 with TRBJ2-3; 11 nucleotides align to TRBD2. Per germline, CDR1 SQVTM and CDR2 ANQGSEA. J was trimmed by 5 bases and V by 5 bases; bases with no gene match: 9. The CDR3 has 15 amino acids. CDR3: CSVMATSGALDTQYF. The CDR3 coding sequence is TGCAGCGTTATGGCGACTAGCGGGGCTTTAGATACGCAGTATTTT.

V usage is TRBV27 and J usage is TRBJ2-6; TRBD1 aligns across 8 bases. Germline loops: CDR1 MNHEY, CDR2 SMNVEV (reference sequence). The CDR3 has 17 amino acids. The trim removed 5 bases at V and 2 bases at J, leaving 8 bases unmatched. The CDR3 loop is CASSPGQGITGANVLTF. The CDR3, as DNA: TGTGCCAGCAGTCCCGGACAGGGTATCACTGGGGCCAACGTCCTGACTTTC.

This clone was picked up a small number of times. The chain combines TRBV10-3 with TRBJ2-5; 9 nucleotides align to TRBD1. The length of the CDR3 is 14 residues. CDR1 is ENHRY and CDR2 is SYGVKD in the germline V gene. Losses at the gene ends were 6 bases for V and 4 bases for J; bases not matched to a gene: 6. CDR3 bases: TGTGCCATCAGCCCGGGACAGGGACGAGAGACCCAGTACTTC. This gives the protein CAISPGQGRETQYF.

The gene calls are TRBV5-1 and TRBJ2-2; TRBD1 matches 9 bases. Germline V gene lookup returns CDR1 SGHRS and CDR2 YFSETQ. Losses at the gene ends were 3 bases for V and 7 bases for J; bases not matched to a gene: 4. The CDR3 loop spans 14 amino acids. CDR3 in DNA: TGCGCCAGCAGCTCCGGGACAGGGTTCGGGGAGCTGTTTTTT. It yields the protein CASSSGTGFGELFF.